These T cell receptor beta chains were read from a single sample in a study of blood T cell repertoires in COVID-19. The repertoire was sequenced with immunoSEQ multiplex PCR; TCRdb's copy has only in-frame clones and lacks some. The sample consists of about 360,000 clones, about 88% of them appearing once. The sequenced sample was peripheral blood. The receptors stem from a woman aged 55-75 years with COVID-19, enrolled during active disease. Both conserved end residues are trimmed from each CDR3. For some rows the clone size is stated as once, few or many, or as a class when expanded; others skip it.

V gene,J gene,clone size,CDR3 protein
TRBV29-1,TRBJ2-1,-,SALGGLYNEQF
TRBV23-1,TRBJ2-7,-,ASSQPGQGARYEQY
TRBV27,TRBJ1-3,-,ASSLRGTGNTIY
TRBV7-8,TRBJ1-1,-,ASSLGIGQLSEAF
TRBV11-3,TRBJ2-7,-,ASSLRTGTGRDEQY
TRBV5-1,TRBJ2-2,few,ASSRDRVSTGELF
TRBV7-2,TRBJ2-5,-,ASSRDYNQETQY
TRBV18,TRBJ1-1,few,ASSHDRANTEAF
TRBV6-2/TRBV6-3,TRBJ1-5,-,ASSYAGSRNQPQH
TRBV7-9,TRBJ2-3,once,ASSSGTAPSTDTQY
TRBV18,TRBJ1-1,-,ASSETRAEAEAF
TRBV2,TRBJ1-5,few,ASRLTGLAQPQH
TRBV6-6,TRBJ2-7,once,ASSPLGQGGSYEQY
TRBV7-2,TRBJ2-1,-,ASSPPQLASSYNEQF
TRBV15,TRBJ2-3,-,ATSHRDSADTQY
TRBV10-3,TRBJ1-1,-,AISDPRVNTEAF
TRBV7-9,TRBJ1-2,-,ASSLGQGIYGYT
TRBV28,TRBJ1-2,-,ASSLGTFTNYGYT
TRBV5-1,TRBJ2-4,-,ASSSGILLAKNIQY
TRBV6-5,TRBJ1-5,-,ASSRSGGNQPQH
TRBV19,TRBJ2-2,-,ASSIYAGGPAGELF
TRBV5-1,TRBJ2-5,-,ASRDSTGRETQY
TRBV12-3/TRBV12-4,TRBJ1-1,-,ASSRTGPITAF
TRBV4-1,TRBJ2-3,many,ASSQVLAKSTDTQY
TRBV9,TRBJ1-3,-,ASSVGDSLSGNTIY
TRBV6-1,TRBJ1-5,-,ASSVRAGTGSNQPQH
TRBV7-3,TRBJ2-2,-,ASSPSLDWLNTGELF
TRBV21-1,TRBJ2-1,-,ASSFSLGLAGGQCYNEQF
TRBV7-9,TRBJ2-1,many,ASSFVTLSGGNNEQF
TRBV28,TRBJ2-7,-,ASSRTGSSYEQY
TRBV3-1/TRBV3-2,TRBJ1-5,-,ASSQDFEDRVSNQPQH
TRBV10-3,TRBJ1-2,-,AISEADRRGYT
TRBV5-1,TRBJ1-4,-,ASSLGGSSEKLF
TRBV9,TRBJ1-2,-,ASSVGDRNYGYT
TRBV4-2,TRBJ1-3,-,ASSSKADSGNTIY
TRBV7-2,TRBJ2-7,-,ASSSDSGTAYYEQY
TRBV19,TRBJ1-1,-,ASSIQGMTEAF
TRBV27,TRBJ1-5,-,ASSLAGADNQPQH
TRBV27,TRBJ1-2,-,ASSLSGQAYYGYT
TRBV6-1,TRBJ2-3,-,ASSERGATDTQY
TRBV12-3/TRBV12-4,TRBJ2-5,-,ASKGSGETQY
TRBV6-5,TRBJ2-7,-,ASSYRGGYEQY